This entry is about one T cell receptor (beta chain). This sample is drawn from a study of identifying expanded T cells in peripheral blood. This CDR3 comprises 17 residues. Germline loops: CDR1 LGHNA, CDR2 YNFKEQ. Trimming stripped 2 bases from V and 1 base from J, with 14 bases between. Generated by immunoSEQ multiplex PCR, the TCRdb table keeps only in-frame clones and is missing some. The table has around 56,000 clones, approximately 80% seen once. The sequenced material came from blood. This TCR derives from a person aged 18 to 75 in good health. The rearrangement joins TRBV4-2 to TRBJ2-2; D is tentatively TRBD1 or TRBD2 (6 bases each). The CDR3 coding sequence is TGTGCCAGCAGCCAAACTCCCGGGGGCCGGAACACCGGGGAGCTGTTTTTT. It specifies CASSQTPGGRNTGELFF.